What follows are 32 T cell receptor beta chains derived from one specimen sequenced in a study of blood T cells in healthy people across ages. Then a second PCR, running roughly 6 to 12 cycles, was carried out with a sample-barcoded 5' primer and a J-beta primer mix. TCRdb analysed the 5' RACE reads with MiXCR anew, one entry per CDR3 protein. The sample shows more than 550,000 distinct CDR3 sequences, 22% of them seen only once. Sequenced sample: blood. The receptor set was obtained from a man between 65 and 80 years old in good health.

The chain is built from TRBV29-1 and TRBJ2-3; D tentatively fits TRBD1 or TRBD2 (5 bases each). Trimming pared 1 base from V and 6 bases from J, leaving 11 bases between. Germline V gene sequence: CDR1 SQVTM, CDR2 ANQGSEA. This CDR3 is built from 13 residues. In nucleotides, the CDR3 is TGCAGCGTTGAAGTCTCAGGGACCGATACGCAGTATTTT. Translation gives CSVEVSGTDTQYF.

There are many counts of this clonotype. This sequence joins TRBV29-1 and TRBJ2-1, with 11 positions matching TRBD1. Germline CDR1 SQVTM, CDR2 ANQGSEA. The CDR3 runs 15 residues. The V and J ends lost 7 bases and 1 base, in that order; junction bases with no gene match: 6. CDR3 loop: CSGGTGGRSYNEQFF. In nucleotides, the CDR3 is TGCAGCGGAGGGACAGGGGGTAGGTCCTACAATGAGCAGTTCTTC.

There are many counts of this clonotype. CDR3 bases: TGCAGTGCCCAAGCCCCCCTAGCCGTCGATGAGCAGTTCTTC. Translating gives CSAQAPLAVDEQFF. The J gene is TRBJ2-1, the V gene TRBV20-1; the D gene is possibly TRBD2 (5 bases). V lost 6 bases to trimming and J lost 8 bases, with 20 bases between them. Per the germline V gene, CDR1 is DFQATT and CDR2 is SNEGSKA (reference sequence). CDR3 length equals 14 residues.

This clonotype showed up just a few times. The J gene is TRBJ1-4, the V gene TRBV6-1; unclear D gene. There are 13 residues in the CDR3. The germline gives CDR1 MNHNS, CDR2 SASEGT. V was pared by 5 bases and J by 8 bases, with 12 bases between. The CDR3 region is CASSTRPREKLFF. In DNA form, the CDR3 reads TGTGCCAGCAGTACCAGGCCTCGAGAAAAACTGTTTTTT.

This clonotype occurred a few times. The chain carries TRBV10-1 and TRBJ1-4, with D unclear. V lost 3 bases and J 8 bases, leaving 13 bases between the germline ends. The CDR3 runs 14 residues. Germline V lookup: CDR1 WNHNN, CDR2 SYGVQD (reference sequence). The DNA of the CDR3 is TGCGCCAGCAGTGATTCGGAAGCGGGAGAAAAACTGTTTTTT. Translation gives CASSDSEAGEKLFF.

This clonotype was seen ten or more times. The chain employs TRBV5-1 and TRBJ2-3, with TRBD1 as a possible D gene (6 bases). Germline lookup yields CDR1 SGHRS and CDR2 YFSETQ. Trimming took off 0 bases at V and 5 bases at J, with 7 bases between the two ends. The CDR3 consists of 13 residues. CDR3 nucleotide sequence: TGCGCCAGCAGCTTGGAAGGGGGAGATACGCAGTATTTT. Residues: CASSLEGGDTQYF. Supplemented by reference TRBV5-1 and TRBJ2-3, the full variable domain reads KAGVTQTPRYLIKTRGQQVTLSCSPISGHRSVSWYQQTPGQGLQFLFEYFSETQRNKGNFPGRFSGRQFSNSRSEMNVSTLELGDSALYLCASSLEGGDTQYFGPGTRLTVL.

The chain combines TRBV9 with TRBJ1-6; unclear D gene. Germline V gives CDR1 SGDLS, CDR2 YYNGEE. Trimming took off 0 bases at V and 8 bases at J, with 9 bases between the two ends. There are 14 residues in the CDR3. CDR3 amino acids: CASSVGDADSPLHF. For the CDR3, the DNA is TGTGCCAGCAGCGTAGGTGATGCCGATTCACCCCTCCACTTT.

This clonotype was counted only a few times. The CDR3 coding sequence is TGTGCCAGCAGTTTGTGGCAAACGCCAAGGGGAAAACTGTTTTTT. It yields the protein CASSLWQTPRGKLFF. This sequence joins TRBV27 and TRBJ1-4; D is possibly TRBD1 (5 bases). The CDR3 is 15 amino acids. Germline V gives CDR1 MNHEY, CDR2 SMNVEV (reference sequence). Trimming removed 3 bases from V and 10 bases from J, with 18 bases in between.

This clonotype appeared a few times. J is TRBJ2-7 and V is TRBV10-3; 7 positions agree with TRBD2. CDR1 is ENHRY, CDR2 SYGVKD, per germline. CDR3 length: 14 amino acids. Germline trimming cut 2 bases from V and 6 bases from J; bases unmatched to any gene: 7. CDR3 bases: TGTGCCATCAGTGAGGCTAGCGGCACCGGCGAGCAGTACGTC. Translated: CAISEASGTGEQYV.

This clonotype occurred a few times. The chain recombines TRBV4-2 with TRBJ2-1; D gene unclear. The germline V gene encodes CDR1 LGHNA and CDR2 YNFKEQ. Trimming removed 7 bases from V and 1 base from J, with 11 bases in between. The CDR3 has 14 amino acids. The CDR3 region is CASTQAVSYNEQFF. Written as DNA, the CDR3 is TGTGCCAGCACGCAGGCCGTATCCTACAATGAGCAGTTCTTC.

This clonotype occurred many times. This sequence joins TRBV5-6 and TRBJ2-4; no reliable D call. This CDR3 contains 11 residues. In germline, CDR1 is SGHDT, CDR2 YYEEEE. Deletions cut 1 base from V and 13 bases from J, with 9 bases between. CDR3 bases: TGTGCCAGCAGCTTGAAAGGATCGCAGTACTTC. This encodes CASSLKGSQYF.

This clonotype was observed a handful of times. The CDR3 is CASSPDRTSGSSEQFF. DNA for the CDR3: TGTGCCAGTAGTCCCGACCGGACTAGCGGGAGTAGTGAGCAGTTCTTC. This chain connects TRBV19 to TRBJ2-5; 13 bases fit TRBD2. The J call may be in error: the DNA end matches TRBJ2-1 better. Germline V gene data show CDR1 as LNHDA and CDR2 as SQIVND (reference sequence). This CDR3 has 16 amino acids.

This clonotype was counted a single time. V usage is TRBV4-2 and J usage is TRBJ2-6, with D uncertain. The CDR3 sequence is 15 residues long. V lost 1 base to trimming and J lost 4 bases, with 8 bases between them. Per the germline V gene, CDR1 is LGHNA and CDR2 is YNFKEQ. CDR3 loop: CASSQVPGGANVLTF. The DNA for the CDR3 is TGTGCCAGCAGCCAAGTCCCCGGCGGGGCCAACGTCCTGACTTTC.

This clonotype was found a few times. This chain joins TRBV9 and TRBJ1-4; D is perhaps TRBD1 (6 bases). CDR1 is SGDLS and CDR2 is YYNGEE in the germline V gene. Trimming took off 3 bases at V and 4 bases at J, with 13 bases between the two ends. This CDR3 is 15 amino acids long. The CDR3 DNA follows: TGTGCCAGCAGCGCGGGACAAGCGAATAATGAAAAACTGTTTTTT. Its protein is CASSAGQANNEKLFF.

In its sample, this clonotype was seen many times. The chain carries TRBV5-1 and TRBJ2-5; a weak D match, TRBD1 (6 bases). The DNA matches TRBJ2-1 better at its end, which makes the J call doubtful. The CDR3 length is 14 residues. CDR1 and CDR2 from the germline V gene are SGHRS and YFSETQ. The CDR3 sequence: CASSLRRGGSEQFF. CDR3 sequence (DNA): TGCGCCAGCAGCTTACGGCGAGGGGGTAGCGAGCAGTTCTTC.

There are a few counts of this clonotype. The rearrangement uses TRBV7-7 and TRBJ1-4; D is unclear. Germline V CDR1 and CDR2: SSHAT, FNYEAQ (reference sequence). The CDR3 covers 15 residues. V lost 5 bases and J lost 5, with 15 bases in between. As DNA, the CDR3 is TGTGCCAGCAGCGCAGCGGGAGCCTTGAATGAAAAACTGTTTTTT. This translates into CASSAAGALNEKLFF.

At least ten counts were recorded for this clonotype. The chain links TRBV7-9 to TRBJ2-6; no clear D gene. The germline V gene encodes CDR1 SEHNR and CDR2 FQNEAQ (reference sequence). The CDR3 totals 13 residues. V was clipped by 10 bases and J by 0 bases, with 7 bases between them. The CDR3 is CATISSGANVLTF. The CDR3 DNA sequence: TGTGCCACGATTAGCTCTGGGGCCAACGTCCTGACTTTC.

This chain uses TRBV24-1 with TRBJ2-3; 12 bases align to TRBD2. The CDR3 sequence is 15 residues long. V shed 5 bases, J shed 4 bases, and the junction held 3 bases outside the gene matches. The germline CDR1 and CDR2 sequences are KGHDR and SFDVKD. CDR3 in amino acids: CATSGASGRADTQYF. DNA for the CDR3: TGTGCCACCAGTGGGGCTAGCGGGAGGGCAGATACGCAGTATTTT.

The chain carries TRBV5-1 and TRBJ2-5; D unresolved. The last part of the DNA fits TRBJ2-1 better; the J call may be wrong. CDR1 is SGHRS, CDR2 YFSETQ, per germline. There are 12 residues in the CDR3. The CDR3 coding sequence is TGCGCCAGCGGGTTAGGAGATAATGAGCAGTTCTTC. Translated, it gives CASGLGDNEQFF.

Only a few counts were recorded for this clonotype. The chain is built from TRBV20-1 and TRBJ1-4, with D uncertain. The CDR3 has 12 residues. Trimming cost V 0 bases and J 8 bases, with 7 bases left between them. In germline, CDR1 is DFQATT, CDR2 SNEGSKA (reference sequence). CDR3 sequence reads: CSARDFREKLFF. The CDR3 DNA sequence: TGCAGTGCTAGAGATTTCAGAGAAAAACTGTTTTTT.

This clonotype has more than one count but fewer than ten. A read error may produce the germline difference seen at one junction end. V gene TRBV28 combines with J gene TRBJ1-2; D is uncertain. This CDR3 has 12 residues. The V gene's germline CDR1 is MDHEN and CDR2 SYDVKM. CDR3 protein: CASSRSLMAEGF. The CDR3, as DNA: TGTGCCAGCAGTCGCTCTTTAATGGCCGAGGGATTC.

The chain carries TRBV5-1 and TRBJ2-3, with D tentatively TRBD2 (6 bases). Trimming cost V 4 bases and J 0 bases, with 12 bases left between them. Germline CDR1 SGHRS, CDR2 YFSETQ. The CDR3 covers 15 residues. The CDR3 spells CASSQGLPSTDTQYF. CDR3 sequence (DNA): TGCGCCAGCAGCCAGGGACTTCCTAGCACAGATACGCAGTATTTT.

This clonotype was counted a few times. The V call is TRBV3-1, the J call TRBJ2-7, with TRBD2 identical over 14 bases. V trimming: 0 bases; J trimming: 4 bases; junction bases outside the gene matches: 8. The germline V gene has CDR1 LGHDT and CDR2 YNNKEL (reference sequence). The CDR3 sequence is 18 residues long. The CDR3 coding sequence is TGTGCCAGCAGCCAAGATAAGGGACTAGCGGGGGCGAGGTACGAGCAGTACTTC. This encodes CASSQDKGLAGARYEQYF.

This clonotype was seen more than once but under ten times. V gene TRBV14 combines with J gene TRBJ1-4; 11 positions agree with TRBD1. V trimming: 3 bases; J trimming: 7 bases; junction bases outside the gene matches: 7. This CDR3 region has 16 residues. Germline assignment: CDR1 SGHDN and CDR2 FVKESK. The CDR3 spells CASSQGPGTGGEKLFF. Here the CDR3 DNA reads TGTGCCAGCAGCCAGGGCCCCGGGACAGGGGGTGAAAAACTGTTTTTT.

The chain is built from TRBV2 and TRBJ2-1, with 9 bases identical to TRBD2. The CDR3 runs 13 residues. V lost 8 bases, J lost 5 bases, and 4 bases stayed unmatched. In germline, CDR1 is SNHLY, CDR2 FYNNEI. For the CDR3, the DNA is TGTGCCAGCTCAGCGGGAGGCCACAATGAGCAGTTCTTC. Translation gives CASSAGGHNEQFF.

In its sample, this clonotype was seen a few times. The CDR3: CATILGGRNGNTIYF. CDR3 DNA: TGTGCCACCATTTTAGGCGGGCGCAACGGAAACACCATATATTTT. The genes are TRBV28 and TRBJ1-3; D ambiguous. The germline V and J ends were trimmed by 10 bases and 4 bases, with 20 bases remaining between them. The CDR3 covers 15 residues. Germline V gene lookup returns CDR1 MDHEN and CDR2 SYDVKM.

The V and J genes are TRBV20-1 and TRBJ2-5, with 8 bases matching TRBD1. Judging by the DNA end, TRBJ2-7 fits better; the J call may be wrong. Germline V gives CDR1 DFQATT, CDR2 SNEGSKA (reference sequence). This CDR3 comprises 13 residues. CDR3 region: CSARAQGGYEQYF. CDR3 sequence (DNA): TGCAGTGCTAGAGCACAGGGGGGCTACGAGCAGTACTTC.

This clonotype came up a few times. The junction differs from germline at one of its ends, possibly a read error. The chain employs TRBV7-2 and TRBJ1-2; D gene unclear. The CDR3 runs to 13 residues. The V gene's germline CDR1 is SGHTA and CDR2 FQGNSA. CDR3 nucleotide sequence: TGTGCCAGCAGCTTAGACCTGAACTATGGCTACGCCTTC. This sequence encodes CASSLDLNYGYAF.

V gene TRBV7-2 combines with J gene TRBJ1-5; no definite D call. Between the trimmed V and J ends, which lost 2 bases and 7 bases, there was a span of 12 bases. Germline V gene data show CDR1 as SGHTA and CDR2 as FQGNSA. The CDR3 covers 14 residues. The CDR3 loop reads CASSLTTKGQPQHF. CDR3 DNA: TGTGCCAGCAGCTTAACTACGAAGGGACAGCCCCAGCATTTT.

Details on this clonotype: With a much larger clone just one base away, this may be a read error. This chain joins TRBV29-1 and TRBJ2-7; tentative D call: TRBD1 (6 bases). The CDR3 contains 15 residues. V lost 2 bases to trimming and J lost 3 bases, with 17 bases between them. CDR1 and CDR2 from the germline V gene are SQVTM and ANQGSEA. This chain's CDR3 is CSVEWSSTGYYEQYF. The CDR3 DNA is TGCAGCGTTGAATGGTCCTCCACAGGGTACTACGAGCAGTACTTC.

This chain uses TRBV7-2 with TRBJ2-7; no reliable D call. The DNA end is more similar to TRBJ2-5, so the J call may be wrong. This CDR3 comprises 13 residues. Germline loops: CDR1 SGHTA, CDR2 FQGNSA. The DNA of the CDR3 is TGTGCCAGCAGCTTACTCTCACAAGAGACCCAGTACTTC. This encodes CASSLLSQETQYF.

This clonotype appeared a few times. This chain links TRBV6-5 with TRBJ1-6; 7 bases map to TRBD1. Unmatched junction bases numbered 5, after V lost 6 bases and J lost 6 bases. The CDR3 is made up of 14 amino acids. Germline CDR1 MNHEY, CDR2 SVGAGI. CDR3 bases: TGTGCCAGCAGAGTCGGGACAGCTAATTCACCCCTCCACTTT. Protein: CASRVGTANSPLHF.